The 4 T cell receptor beta chains presented below share a single source sample, sequenced in a study of shared clonotypes between healthy human individuals. The repertoire was sequenced with immunoSEQ multiplex PCR; TCRdb's copy has only in-frame clones and lacks some. The sample lists over 950,000 clones, 70% to 85% occurring once. The sequencing sample was made of memory CD4+ T cells from PBMCs. Stated subset: CD45RA-negative fraction. Receptor source: a man younger than 35 in good health. Some clones in this sample may be carry-over from other donors' samples.

The chain joins TRBV5-6 to TRBJ1-2, with D maybe TRBD1 (6 bases). The CDR3 length is 14 residues. In germline, CDR1 is SGHDT, CDR2 YYEEEE. Trimming took off 2 bases at V and 2 bases at J, with 10 bases between the two ends. Here the CDR3 reads CASSFRGRNYGYTF. The CDR3 DNA sequence: TGTGCCAGCAGCTTCCGGGGGCGGAACTATGGCTACACCTTC.

Comments on this clone: This CDR3 is also generated by other DNA sequences in the sample. The J gene is TRBJ2-5, the V gene TRBV28; D is undetermined. Germline CDR1 MDHEN, CDR2 SYDVKM. Trimming took off 3 bases at V and 5 bases at J, with 7 bases between the two ends. This CDR3 is built from 12 residues. The CDR3 here is CASSLSTETQYF. The CDR3 DNA reads as TGTGCCAGCAGTTTGAGTACGGAGACCCAGTACTTC.

The V call is TRBV28, the J call TRBJ1-2; TRBD1 matches 7 bases. CDR3 length equals 14 residues. In germline, CDR1 is MDHEN, CDR2 SYDVKM. With 6 bases clipped from V and 8 bases from J, the junction kept 12 bases outside the gene matches. CDR3 residues: CASRPAEGARGYTF. The CDR3, as DNA: TGTGCCAGCAGACCAGCGGAGGGGGCGCGGGGCTACACCTTC.

This clone was detected only a few times. The J gene is TRBJ1-1, the V gene TRBV18; D ambiguous. This CDR3 contains 12 residues. Germline loops: CDR1 KGHSH, CDR2 LQKENI. Between the trimmed V and J ends, which lost 6 bases and 0 bases, there was a span of 5 bases. The CDR3 nucleotides read TGTGCCAGCTCCTTCATGAACACTGAAGCTTTCTTT. It yields the protein CASSFMNTEAFF.